This TCR beta chain came from a study of cytomegalovirus exposure and HLA in healthy donors. Study as a whole: Around 78 million unique TCRs, all from HLA-typed donors, were included in an early release of the data.

The PCR was carried out with 60 Vbeta primers and 13 Jbeta primers. The method was immunoSEQ multiplex PCR; TCRdb's version includes in-frame clones alone and lacks a portion of them. The table shows about 170,000 clones, with 75% to 90% occurring only once. As regards this clone: No antigen is known for it.

CDR1 is MRHNA, CDR2 SNTAGT, per germline. Trimming pared 5 bases from V and 0 bases from J, leaving 7 bases between. The CDR3 length is 13 residues. Broader study findings: In a later analysis, a genetic analysis reported fewer productive-TCR N-insertions in an Asian-associated ancestry cluster than the cohort average. For TCR beta chains, V- and J-gene trimming was later linked to a missense DCLRE1C variant. Overall, 164 TCR beta chains were annotated as cytomegalovirus-associated.

Sequences were obtained from PBMCs. V is TRBV6-4 and J is TRBJ1-1; D is uncertain. This TCR was sampled from a male donor in good health and CMV-seronegative. CDR3 loop: CASSSEVNTEAFF. The CDR3 DNA reads TGTGCCAGCAGTTCGGAGGTGAACACTGAAGCTTTCTTT.